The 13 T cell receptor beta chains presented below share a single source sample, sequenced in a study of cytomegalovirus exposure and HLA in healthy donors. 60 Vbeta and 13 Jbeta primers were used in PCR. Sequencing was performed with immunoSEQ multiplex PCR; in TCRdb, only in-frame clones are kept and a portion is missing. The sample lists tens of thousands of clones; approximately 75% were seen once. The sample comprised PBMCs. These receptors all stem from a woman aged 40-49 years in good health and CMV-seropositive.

The CDR3 sequence is CATMTSGVTIAKNIQYF. DNA of the CDR3: TGTGCCACGATGACTAGCGGGGTGACTATAGCCAAAAACATTCAGTACTTC. The V call is TRBV7-8, the J call TRBJ2-4, with TRBD2 matching 11 bases. Per germline, CDR1 SGHVS and CDR2 FQNEAQ. The length of the CDR3 is 17 residues. J was trimmed by 0 bases and V by 10 bases; bases with no gene match: 11.

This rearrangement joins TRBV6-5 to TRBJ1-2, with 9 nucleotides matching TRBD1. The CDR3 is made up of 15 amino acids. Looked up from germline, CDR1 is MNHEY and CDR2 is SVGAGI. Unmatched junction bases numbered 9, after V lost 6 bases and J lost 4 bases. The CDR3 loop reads CASSRRGQGPYGYTF. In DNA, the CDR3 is TGTGCCAGCAGCCGACGGGGACAGGGACCCTATGGCTACACCTTC.

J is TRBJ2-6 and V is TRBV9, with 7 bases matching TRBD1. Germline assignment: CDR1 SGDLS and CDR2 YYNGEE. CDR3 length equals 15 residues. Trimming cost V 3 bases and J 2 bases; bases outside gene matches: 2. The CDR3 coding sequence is TGTGCCAGCAGCGCCGACAGGGCTGGGGCCAACGTCCTGACTTTC. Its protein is CASSADRAGANVLTF.

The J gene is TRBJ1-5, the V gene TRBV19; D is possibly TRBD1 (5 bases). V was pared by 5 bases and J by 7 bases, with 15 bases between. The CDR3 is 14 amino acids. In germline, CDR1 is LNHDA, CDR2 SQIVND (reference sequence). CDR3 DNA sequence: TGTGCCAGTAGTCTCAGACAGTTAAGGCAGCCCCAGCATTTT. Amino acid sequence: CASSLRQLRQPQHF.

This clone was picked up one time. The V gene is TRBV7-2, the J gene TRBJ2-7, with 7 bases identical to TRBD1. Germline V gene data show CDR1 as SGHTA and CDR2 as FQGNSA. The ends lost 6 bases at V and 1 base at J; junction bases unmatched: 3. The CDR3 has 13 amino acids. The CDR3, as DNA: TGTGCCAGCAGGCGGACAGGTTCCTACGAGCAGTACTTC. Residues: CASRRTGSYEQYF.

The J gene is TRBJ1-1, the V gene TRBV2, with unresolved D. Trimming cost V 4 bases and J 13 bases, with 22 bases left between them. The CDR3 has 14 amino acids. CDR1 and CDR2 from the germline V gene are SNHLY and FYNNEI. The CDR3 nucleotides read TGTGCCAGCAGTGGGGAGCCCATCACGGAGAATGATTTCTTT. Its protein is CASSGEPITENDFF.

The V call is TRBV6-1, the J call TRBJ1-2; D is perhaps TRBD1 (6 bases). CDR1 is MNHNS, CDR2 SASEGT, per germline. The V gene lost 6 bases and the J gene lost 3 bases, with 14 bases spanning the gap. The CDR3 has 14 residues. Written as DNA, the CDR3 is TGTGCCAGCAGCCGGGACATCATACACTATGGCTACACCTTC. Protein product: CASSRDIIHYGYTF.

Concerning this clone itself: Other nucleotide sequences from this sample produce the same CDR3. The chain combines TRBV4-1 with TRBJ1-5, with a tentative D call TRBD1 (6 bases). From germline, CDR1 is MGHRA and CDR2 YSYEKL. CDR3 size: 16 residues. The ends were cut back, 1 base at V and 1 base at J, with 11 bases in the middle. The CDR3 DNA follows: TGCGCCAGCAGCCAAGGTTGGGGGGGCAGCAATCAGCCCCAGCATTTT. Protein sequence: CASSQGWGGSNQPQHF.

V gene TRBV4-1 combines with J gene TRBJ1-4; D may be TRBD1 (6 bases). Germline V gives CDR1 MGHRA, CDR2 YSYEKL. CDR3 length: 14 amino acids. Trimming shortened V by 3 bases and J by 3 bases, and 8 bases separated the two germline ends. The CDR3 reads CASSQDSANEKLFF. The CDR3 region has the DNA TGCGCCAGCAGCCAGGACAGTGCTAATGAAAAACTGTTTTTT.

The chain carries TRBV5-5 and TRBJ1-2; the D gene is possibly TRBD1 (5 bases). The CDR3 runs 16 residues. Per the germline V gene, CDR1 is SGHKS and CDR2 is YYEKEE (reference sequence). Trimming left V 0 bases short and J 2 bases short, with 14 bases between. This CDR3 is CASSLGSPRGNYGYTF. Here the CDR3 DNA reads TGTGCCAGCAGCTTGGGCAGTCCAAGGGGCAACTATGGCTACACCTTC.

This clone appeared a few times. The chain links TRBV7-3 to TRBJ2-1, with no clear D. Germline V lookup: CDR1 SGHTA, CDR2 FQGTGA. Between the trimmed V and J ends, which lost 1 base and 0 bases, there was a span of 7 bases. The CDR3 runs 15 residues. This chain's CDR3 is CASSLRGVSYNEQFF. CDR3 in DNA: TGTGCCAGCAGCTTAAGAGGAGTCTCCTACAATGAGCAGTTCTTC.

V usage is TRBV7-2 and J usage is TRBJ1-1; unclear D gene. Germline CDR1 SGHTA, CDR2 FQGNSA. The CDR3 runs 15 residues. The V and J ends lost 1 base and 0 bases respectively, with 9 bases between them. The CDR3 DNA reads TGTGCCAGCAGCTTAGTGGCGGAGGTGAACACTGAAGCTTTCTTT. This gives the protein CASSLVAEVNTEAFF.

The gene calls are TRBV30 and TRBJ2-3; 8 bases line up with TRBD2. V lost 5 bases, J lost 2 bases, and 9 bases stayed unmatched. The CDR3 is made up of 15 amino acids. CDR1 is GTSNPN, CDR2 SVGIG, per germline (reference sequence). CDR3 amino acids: CAWGQGRGATDTQYF. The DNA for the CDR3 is TGTGCCTGGGGTCAGGGGCGGGGGGCCACAGATACGCAGTATTTT.